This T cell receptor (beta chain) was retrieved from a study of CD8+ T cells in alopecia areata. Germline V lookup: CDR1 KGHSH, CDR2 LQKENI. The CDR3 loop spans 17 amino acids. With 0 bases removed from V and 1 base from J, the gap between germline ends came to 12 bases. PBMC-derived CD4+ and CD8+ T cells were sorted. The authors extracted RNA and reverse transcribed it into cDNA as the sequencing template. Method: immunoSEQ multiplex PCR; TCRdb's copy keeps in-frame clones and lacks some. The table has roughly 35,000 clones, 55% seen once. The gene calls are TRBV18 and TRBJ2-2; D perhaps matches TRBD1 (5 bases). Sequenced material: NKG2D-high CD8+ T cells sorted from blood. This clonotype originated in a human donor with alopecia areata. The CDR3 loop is CASSPPRNQGNTGELFF. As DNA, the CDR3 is TGTGCCAGCTCACCACCGCGGAATCAGGGGAACACCGGGGAGCTGTTTTTT.